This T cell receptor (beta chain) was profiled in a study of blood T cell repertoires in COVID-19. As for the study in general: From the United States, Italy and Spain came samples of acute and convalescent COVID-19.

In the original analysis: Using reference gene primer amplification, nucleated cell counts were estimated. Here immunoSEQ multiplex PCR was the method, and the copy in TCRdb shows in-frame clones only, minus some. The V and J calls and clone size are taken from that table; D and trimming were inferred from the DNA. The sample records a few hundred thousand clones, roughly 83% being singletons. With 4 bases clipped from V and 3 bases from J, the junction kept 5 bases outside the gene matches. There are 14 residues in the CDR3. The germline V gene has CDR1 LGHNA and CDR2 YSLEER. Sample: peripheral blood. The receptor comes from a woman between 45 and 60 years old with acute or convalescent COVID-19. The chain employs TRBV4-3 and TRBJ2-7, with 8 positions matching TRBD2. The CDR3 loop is CASSREAGVYEQYF. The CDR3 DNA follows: TGCGCCAGCAGCCGGGAAGCGGGAGTCTACGAGCAGTACTTC.